Below are 13 T cell receptor beta chains sequenced from a single sample in a study of Ad26.COV2.S vaccination and SARS-CoV-2 variants. Treatment meaning: about 20 received Ad26.COV2.S at low or high dose, single or two shots; about 5 received placebo; per-sample allocation not given. Samples were taken on day 63 after the first vaccine or placebo injection. The protocol was immunoSEQ multiplex PCR, while the TCRdb copy is restricted to in-frame clones and leaves out a portion. The table has some 400,000 clones, approximately 91% seen once. The sequenced sample was peripheral blood, obtained in a trial of Ad26.COV2.S vaccine versus placebo. These receptors all come from a person between 18 and 59 years old who received the Ad26.COV2.S COVID-19 vaccine or a placebo.

The chain recombines TRBV10-3 with TRBJ2-1, with TRBD2 matching over 7 bases. The CDR3 sequence is 13 residues long. V dropped 6 bases and J dropped 5; count of bases not matched to a gene: 4. Germline CDR1 and CDR2: ENHRY and SYGVKD. The DNA for the CDR3 is TGTGCCATCAGGTCGACTAGCAACAATGAGCAGTTCTTC. As protein: CAIRSTSNNEQFF.

This rearrangement joins TRBV6-5 to TRBJ1-1; the D gene is possibly TRBD1 (5 bases). Germline assignment: CDR1 MNHEY and CDR2 SVGAGI. This CDR3 is built from 13 residues. Trimming took off 4 bases at V and 3 bases at J, with 9 bases between the two ends. The CDR3 reads CASSSGGYTEAFF. The CDR3 bases are TGTGCCAGCAGTTCCGGGGGATACACTGAAGCTTTCTTT.

On this clone itself: At the DNA level, this CDR3 is encoded by other sequences in the same sample as well. The rearrangement uses TRBV30 and TRBJ1-1; D is unclear. The CDR3 consists of 11 residues. In germline, CDR1 is GTSNPN, CDR2 SVGIG (reference sequence). Deletions cut 5 bases from V and 3 bases from J, with 7 bases between. The CDR3 DNA sequence: TGTGCCTGGTCCCGGGACACTGAAGCTTTCTTT. Protein product: CAWSRDTEAFF.

The chain has TRBV5-1 and TRBJ2-3; TRBD2 matches at 8 bases. CDR3 length equals 15 residues. Trimming took 5 bases from V and 4 from J; bases not matched to a gene: 9. Germline CDR1 and CDR2: SGHRS and YFSETQ. CDR3: CASRSGLVLSDTQYF. CDR3 nucleotide sequence: TGCGCCAGCAGATCGGGACTAGTTCTCTCAGATACGCAGTATTTT.

This clone was detected only a few times. The chain couples TRBV5-1 to TRBJ2-5, with 8 nucleotides matching TRBD1. V lost 3 bases, J lost 5 bases, and 3 bases stayed unmatched. In germline, CDR1 is SGHRS, CDR2 YFSETQ. This CDR3 is built from 13 residues. The CDR3 bases are TGCGCCAGCAGCTCAGGGGGCGCGGAGACCCAGTACTTC. Amino acid sequence: CASSSGGAETQYF.

This clone is a singleton in its sample. The rearrangement joins TRBV21-1 to TRBJ1-5. TRBV21-1 is classified as a pseudogene. The CDR3 has 17 amino acids. CDR3 in amino acids: CASSDPRDLKINQPQHF. The CDR3 bases are TGTGCCAGCAGCGACCCCCGGGACCTAAAAATCAATCAGCCCCAGCATTTT.

CDR3 coding DNA: TGTGCCAGCGGCAGTTACTACGAGCAGTACTTC. Its protein is CASGSYYEQYF. The chain links TRBV28 to TRBJ2-7; D is uncertain. The germline V gene encodes CDR1 MDHEN and CDR2 SYDVKM. The CDR3 is 11 amino acids. V shed 8 bases and J shed 3 bases, with 8 bases lying between them.

The V and J genes are TRBV7-7 and TRBJ2-1, with 9 nucleotides matching TRBD2. Germline-derived CDR1 and CDR2 are SSHAT and FNYEAQ (reference sequence). This CDR3 spans 16 amino acids. V shed 4 bases, J shed 2 bases, and the junction held 6 bases outside the gene matches. CDR3 bases: TGTGCCAGCAGCTCTCTACTAGCGGGCACCTACAATGAGCAGTTCTTC. This gives the protein CASSSLLAGTYNEQFF.

The V and J genes are TRBV6-2 or TRBV6-3 and TRBJ2-7; a possible D gene is TRBD2 (5 bases). The CDR3 is 14 residues long. The V end was cut by 2 bases, the J end by 2 bases, with 10 bases between. The V gene's germline CDR1 is MNHEY and CDR2 SVGEGT. The CDR3, as DNA: TGTGCCAGCAGTTACGATCGACTAACCTACGAGCAGTACTTC. It encodes CASSYDRLTYEQYF.

The CDR3 region has the DNA TGTGCCAGCAGAGCGACAGGGACCGTCGGTCAGCCCCAGCATTTT. Translated, it gives CASRATGTVGQPQHF. The chain has TRBV28 and TRBJ1-5, with TRBD1 identical over 7 bases. There are 15 residues in the CDR3. The J segment lost 6 bases and the V segment lost 6 bases, leaving 11 bases of the junction unmatched. Germline CDR1 MDHEN, CDR2 SYDVKM.

The chain joins TRBV28 to TRBJ2-7; 13 nucleotides match TRBD2. The CDR3 sequence is 15 residues long. V lost 1 base, J lost 7 bases, and 4 bases stayed unmatched. Germline V CDR1 and CDR2: MDHEN, SYDVKM. Written as DNA, the CDR3 is TGTGCCAGCAGTTTATCCCCGGGACTAGCGGGAGAGCAGTACTTC. Its protein is CASSLSPGLAGEQYF.

The V gene is TRBV30, the J gene TRBJ1-1; a possible D gene is TRBD1 (6 bases). Trimming pared 5 bases from V and 7 bases from J, leaving 20 bases between. Germline lookup yields CDR1 GTSNPN and CDR2 SVGIG (reference sequence). This CDR3 is built from 14 residues. The CDR3 spells CAWDLFQGWGEAFF. The CDR3 DNA follows: TGTGCCTGGGACCTCTTCCAGGGGTGGGGTGAAGCTTTCTTT. Full variable domain (outside the CDR3, taken from reference TRBV30 and TRBJ1-1): SQTIHQWPATLVQPVGSPLSLECTVEGTSNPNLYWYRQAAGRGLQLLFYSVGIGQISSEVPQNLSASRPQDRQFILSSKKLLLSDSGFYLCAWDLFQGWGEAFFGQGTRLTVV.

V and J are TRBV6-1 and TRBJ2-2; D tentatively fits TRBD1 or TRBD2 (5 bases each). This CDR3 is built from 18 residues. CDR1 is MNHNS, CDR2 SASEGT, per germline. Trimming cost V 4 bases and J 0 bases, with 18 bases left between them. The CDR3 here is CASSVEGSPSSNTGELFF. The CDR3 DNA reads TGTGCCAGCAGTGTCGAGGGGTCCCCAAGCTCGAACACCGGGGAGCTGTTTTTT.